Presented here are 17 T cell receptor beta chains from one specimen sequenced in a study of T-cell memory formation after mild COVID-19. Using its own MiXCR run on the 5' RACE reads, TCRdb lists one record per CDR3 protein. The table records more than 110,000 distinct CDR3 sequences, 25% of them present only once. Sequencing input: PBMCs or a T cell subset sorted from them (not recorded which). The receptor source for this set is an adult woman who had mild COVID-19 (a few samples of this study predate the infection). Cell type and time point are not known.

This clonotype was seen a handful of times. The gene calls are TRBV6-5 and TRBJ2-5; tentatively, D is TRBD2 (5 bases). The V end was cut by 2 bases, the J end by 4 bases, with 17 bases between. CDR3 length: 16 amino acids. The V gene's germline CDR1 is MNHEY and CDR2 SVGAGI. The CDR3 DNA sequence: TGTGCCAGCAGTTACGGGCTAGCAGTCCTCCCAGAGACCCAGTACTTC. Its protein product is CASSYGLAVLPETQYF.

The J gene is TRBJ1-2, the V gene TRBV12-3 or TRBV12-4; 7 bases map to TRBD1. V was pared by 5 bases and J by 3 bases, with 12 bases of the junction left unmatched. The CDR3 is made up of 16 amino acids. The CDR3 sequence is CASSRSRQGSDYGYTF. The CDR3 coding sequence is TGTGCCAGCAGTCGATCTAGACAGGGTTCAGACTATGGCTACACCTTC.

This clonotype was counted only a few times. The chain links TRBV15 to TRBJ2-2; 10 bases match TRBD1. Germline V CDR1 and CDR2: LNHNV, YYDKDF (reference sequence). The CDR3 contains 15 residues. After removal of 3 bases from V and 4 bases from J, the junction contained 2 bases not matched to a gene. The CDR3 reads CATSRDRGTTGELFF. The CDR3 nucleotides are TGTGCCACCAGCAGGGACAGGGGGACCACCGGGGAGCTGTTTTTT.

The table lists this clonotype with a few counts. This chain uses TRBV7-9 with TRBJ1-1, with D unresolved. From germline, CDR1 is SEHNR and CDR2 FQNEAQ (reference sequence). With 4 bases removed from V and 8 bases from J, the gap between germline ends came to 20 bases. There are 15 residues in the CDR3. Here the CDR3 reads CASSSLQSAVTEAFF. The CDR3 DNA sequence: TGTGCCAGCAGCTCTTTGCAGAGCGCGGTGACCGAAGCTTTCTTT.

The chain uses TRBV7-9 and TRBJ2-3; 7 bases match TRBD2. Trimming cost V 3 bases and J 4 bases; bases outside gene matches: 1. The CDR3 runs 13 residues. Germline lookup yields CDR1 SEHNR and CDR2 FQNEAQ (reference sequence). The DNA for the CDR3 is TGTGCCAGCAGCTTCAGCGGGGCAGATACGCAGTATTTT. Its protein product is CASSFSGADTQYF.

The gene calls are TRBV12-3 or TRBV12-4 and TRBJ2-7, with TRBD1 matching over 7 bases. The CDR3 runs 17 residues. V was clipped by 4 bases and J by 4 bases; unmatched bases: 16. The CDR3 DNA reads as TGTGCCAGCAGTTACCCACCTTCCCCCCGGGACAGATACGAGCAGTACTTC. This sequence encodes CASSYPPSPRDRYEQYF.

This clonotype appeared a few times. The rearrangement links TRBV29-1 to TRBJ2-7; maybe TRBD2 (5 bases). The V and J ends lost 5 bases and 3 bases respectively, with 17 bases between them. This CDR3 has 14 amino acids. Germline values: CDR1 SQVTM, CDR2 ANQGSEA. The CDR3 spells CSVSGPRGNYEQYF. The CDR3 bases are TGCAGCGTTTCCGGACCCCGGGGTAACTACGAGCAGTACTTC.

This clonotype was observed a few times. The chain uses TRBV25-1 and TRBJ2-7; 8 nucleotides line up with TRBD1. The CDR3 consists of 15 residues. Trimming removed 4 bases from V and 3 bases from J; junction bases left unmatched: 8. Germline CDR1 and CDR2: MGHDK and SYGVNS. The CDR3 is CASSGLTGDDYEQYF. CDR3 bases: TGTGCCAGCAGTGGCCTGACAGGGGACGACTACGAGCAGTACTTC.

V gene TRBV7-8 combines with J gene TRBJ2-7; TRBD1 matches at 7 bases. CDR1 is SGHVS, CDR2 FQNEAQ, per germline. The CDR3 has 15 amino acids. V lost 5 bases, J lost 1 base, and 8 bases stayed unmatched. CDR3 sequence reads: CASSGGGQASYEQYF. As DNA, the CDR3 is TGTGCCAGCAGCGGTGGAGGACAGGCTTCCTACGAGCAGTACTTC.

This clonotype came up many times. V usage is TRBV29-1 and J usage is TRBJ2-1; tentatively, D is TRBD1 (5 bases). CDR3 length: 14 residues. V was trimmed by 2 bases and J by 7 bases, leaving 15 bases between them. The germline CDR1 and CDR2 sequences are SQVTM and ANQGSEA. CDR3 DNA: TGCAGCGTTGAATCAGGGTTTGCCGAGAATGAGCAGTTCTTC. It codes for CSVESGFAENEQFF.

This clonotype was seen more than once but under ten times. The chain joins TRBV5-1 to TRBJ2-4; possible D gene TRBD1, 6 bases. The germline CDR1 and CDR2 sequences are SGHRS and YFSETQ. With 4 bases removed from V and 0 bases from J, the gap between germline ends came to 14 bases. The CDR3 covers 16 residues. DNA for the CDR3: TGCGCCAGCAGCCCAGGGGACCGAGAAGCCAAAAACATTCAGTACTTC. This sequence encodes CASSPGDREAKNIQYF.

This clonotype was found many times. For the CDR3, the DNA is TGTGCCAGCAGTTTGAGGGGGCCGAACACTGAAGCTTTCTTT. Residues: CASSLRGPNTEAFF. The chain has TRBV6-2 or TRBV6-3 and TRBJ1-1; 7 bases agree with TRBD1. The CDR3 has 14 amino acids. The ends lost 4 bases at V and 1 base at J; junction bases unmatched: 3. Germline V gene lookup returns CDR1 MNHEY and CDR2 SVGEGT.

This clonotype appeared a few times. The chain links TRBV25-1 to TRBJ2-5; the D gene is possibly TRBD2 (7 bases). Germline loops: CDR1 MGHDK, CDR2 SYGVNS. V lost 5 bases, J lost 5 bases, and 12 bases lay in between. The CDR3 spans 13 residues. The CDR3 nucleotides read TGTGCCAGCAGTTCCGGGGGGCAGGAGACCCAGTACTTC. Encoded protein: CASSSGGQETQYF.

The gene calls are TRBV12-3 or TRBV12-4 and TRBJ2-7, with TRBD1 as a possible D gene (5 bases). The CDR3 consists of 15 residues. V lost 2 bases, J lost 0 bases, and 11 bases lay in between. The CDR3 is CASSLNPTVSYEQYF. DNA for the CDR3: TGTGCCAGCAGTTTAAACCCGACAGTCTCCTACGAGCAGTACTTC.

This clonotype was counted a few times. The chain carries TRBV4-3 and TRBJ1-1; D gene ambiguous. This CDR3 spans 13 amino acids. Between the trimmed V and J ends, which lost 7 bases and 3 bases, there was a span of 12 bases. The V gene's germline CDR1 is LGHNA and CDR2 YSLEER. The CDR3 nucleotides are TGCGCCAGCAAGGGAAATTGGGACACTGAAGCTTTCTTT. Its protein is CASKGNWDTEAFF.

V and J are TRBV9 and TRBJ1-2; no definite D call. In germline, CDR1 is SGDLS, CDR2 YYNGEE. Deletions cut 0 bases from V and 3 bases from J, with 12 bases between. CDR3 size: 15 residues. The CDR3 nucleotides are TGTGCCAGCAGCGTAGACAGAGTGACCGACTATGGCTACACCTTC. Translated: CASSVDRVTDYGYTF.

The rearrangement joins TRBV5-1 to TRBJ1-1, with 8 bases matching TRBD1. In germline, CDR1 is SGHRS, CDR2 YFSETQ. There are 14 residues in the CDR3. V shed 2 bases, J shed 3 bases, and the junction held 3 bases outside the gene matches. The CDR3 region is CASSFEQGDTEAFF. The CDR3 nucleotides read TGCGCCAGCAGCTTCGAACAGGGGGACACTGAAGCTTTCTTT.